Below, one TCR beta chain is given with its context. No antigen is known for it. Germline V CDR1 and CDR2: KGHDR, SFDVKD. This CDR3 comprises 15 residues. The V end lost 4 bases, the J end lost 6 bases, and 12 bases lay between the germline ends. The data were obtained in a study of post-analysis software for immune sequencing data. Looking at the study overall: Relapsing-remitting, secondary progressive and progressive-relapsing multiple sclerosis were all included among the disease courses.

Overall study findings and caveats: Patients had higher frequencies than controls of four to six TRBV segments, including TRBV5-6, TRBV5-1 and TRBV20-1.

Tagging with unique molecular identifiers was a feature of the TCR beta cDNA libraries. MiXCR was run by TCRdb on the PCR reads, yielding one entry per CDR3 protein. The data show 500,000 to 600,000 distinct CDR3 sequences, about 44% seen once. The genes are TRBV24-1 and TRBJ2-6; D is possibly TRBD2 (5 bases). The sample comprised blood. The receptor comes from a girl aged 5-17 years with multiple sclerosis. The CDR3 region has the DNA TGTGCCACCAGTGACCCCGGGGATCCGGCCAACGTCCTGACTTTC. It yields the protein CATSDPGDPANVLTF.